This paragraph reports one T cell receptor (beta chain). The data belong to a study of blood T cell repertoires in COVID-19. Study summary: PBMCs, B-cell-depleted T cells, or T cells provided the cDNA or gDNA that made up the material.

Sequenced by immunoSEQ multiplex PCR; TCRdb stores in-frame clones only, minus some. The table has roughly 450,000 clones, 90% seen once. Participants, 18 to 89 years old, spanned about 26 US areas. Donors in Cohort 3 who had recovered were those with two negative PCRs, healthcare professional clearance, or resolution of their symptoms. V lost 5 bases to trimming and J lost 6 bases, with 13 bases between them. The CDR3 is 13 residues long. The TCR originated in a man between 18 and 29 years old who had recovered from COVID-19. Sequencing input: PBMCs or T cells enriched from blood (not recorded which). The chain is built from TRBV12-3 or TRBV12-4 and TRBJ1-1; TRBD1 is a possible D gene (5 bases). DNA of the CDR3: TGTGCCAGCAGTCCCAGGGCCATTTCTGAAGCTTTCTTT. It is translated as CASSPRAISEAFF.